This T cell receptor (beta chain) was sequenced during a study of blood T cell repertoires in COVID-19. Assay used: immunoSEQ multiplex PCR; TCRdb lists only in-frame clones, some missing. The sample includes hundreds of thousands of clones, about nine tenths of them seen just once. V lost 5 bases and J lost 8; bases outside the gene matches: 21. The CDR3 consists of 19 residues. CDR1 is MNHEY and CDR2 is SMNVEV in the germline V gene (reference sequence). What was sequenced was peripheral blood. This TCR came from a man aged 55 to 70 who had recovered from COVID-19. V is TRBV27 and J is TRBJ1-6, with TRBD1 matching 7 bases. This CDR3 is CASSPTGNRRVVMYSPLHF. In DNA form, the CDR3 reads TGTGCCAGCAGTCCGACAGGGAATAGGAGGGTTGTCATGTATTCACCCCTCCACTTT.